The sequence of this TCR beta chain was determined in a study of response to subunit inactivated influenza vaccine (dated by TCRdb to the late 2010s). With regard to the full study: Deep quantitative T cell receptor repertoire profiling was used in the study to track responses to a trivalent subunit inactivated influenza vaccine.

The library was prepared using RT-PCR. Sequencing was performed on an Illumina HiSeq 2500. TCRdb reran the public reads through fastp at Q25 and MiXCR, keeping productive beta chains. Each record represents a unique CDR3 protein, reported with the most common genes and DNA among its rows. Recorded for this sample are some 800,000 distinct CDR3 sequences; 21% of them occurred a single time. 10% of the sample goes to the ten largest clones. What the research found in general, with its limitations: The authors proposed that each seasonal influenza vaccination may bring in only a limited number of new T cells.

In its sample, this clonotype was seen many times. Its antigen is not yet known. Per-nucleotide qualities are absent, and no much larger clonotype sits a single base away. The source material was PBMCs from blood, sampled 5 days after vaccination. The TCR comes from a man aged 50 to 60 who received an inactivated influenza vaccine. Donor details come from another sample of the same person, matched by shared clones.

The CDR3 reads as follows: CASSLDRVSSNQPQHF. In nucleotide form, the sequence is TGTGCCAGCAGCTTGGATCGAGTATCTAGCAATCAGCCCCAGCATTTT. The chain is assembled from TRBV5-5 and TRBJ1-5; the D gene cannot be named for sure. The junction shows trimming of 0 bases on V and 0 bases on J, plus 10 bases between the germline ends. From cysteine to phenylalanine, the CDR3 is 16 amino acids long. Here the CDR3 DNA is all that survives: 48 bases in frame from base 1. The CDR1 and CDR2 encoded by the germline V gene (reference sequence) are SGHKS and YYEKEE.